This TCR beta chain was documented in a study of blood T cell repertoires in COVID-19. The wider study: COVID-19 samples, acute and convalescent, were from the United States, Italy and Spain. Sample material is recorded as cDNA or gDNA derived from T cells, B-cell-depleted T cells, or PBMCs.

Per the authors' pipeline: Amplification of reference gene primers was used by the study to estimate nucleated cell counts. Sequenced by immunoSEQ multiplex PCR; TCRdb stores in-frame clones only, minus some. V and J calls and clone size are given by that table; D and trimming were obtained from the DNA. This sample yields over 20,000 clones, of which around 89% are seen a single time; over 9.5% belongs to the top ten. Trimming left V 1 base short and J 2 bases short, with 5 bases between. This CDR3 region has 14 residues. Per the germline V gene, CDR1 is LGHDT and CDR2 is YNNKEL (reference sequence).

Material for sequencing was peripheral blood. The chain uses TRBV3-1 (or the pseudogene TRBV3-2) and TRBJ2-2; D is undetermined. The sequence derives from a man between 70 and 80 years old with acute or convalescent COVID-19. The CDR3 loop is CASSQGQNTGELFF. CDR3 DNA: TGTGCCAGCAGCCAAGGTCAAAACACCGGGGAGCTGTTTTTT.